This T cell receptor (beta chain) was captured in a study of graft-versus-host responses after intestinal transplantation. Whole-study context: All recipients got anti-thymocyte globulin induction, then tacrolimus and steroids for about 3 years. Study-wide results and caveats: Recipient bone marrow held GvH clones, some seen earlier in ileum or blood.

A word on this clone: No antigen is known for it.

V lost 0 bases and J 2 bases, leaving 8 bases between the germline ends. Looked up from germline, CDR1 is GTSNPN and CDR2 is SVGIG (reference sequence). The CDR3 contains 14 residues. The repertoire was sequenced with immunoSEQ multiplex PCR; TCRdb's copy has only in-frame clones and lacks some. The sample records 80,000 to 85,000 clones, 91% being singletons. The chain carries TRBV30 and TRBJ1-5; the D gene is possibly TRBD1 (6 bases). The sequences come from unstimulated CD4+ T cells sorted from spleen or lymph node cells, collected before intestinal transplant. The sequence came from a human donor who received an intestinal transplant. The CDR3 DNA follows: TGTGCCTGGAGTGTAAACAGGGGCAATCAGCCCCAGCATTTT. Its translation is CAWSVNRGNQPQHF.